Only a few counts were recorded for the clone carrying this TCR beta chain. Its specificity is unknown. TCRdb redid the calling of the RT-PCR reads with MiXCR, one entry per CDR3 protein. This table holds around 490,000 distinct CDR3 sequences, approximately 7.7% found once. The data were taken from a study of response to subunit inactivated influenza vaccine. Broader study findings: Authors suggested each seasonal flu vaccination may recruit only limited numbers of new T cells.

Germline V gene lookup returns CDR1 KGHSY and CDR2 FQNENV. The V gene lost 4 bases and the J gene lost 9 bases, with 16 bases spanning the gap. CDR3 length: 15 residues. Material: PBMCs from blood, obtained approximately 25 months after vaccination. This TCR derives from a man aged 50 to 69 who received an inactivated influenza vaccine. The chain couples TRBV16 to TRBJ1-6, with D hard to call. CDR3 DNA sequence: TGTGCCAGCAGCCCCCAGTCAGGATTCAGTTCACCCCTCCACTTT. This translates into CASSPQSGFSSPLHF.